This paragraph covers one T cell receptor (beta chain) sequence. What it recognizes is unknown. The study ran its PCR with 60 Vbeta and 13 Jbeta primers. Authors' methods: In a later analysis, of some 80 million unique beta chains, roughly 9.9 million appeared in at least two donors. Assay: immunoSEQ multiplex PCR; the TCRdb copy retains only in-frame clones and omits some. Clone size and V and J calls were adopted from that table, with D and trimming inferred from the DNA. The table has 150,000 to 200,000 clones, over 65% seen once; the top ten hold just over 3%. This sample stems from a study of cytomegalovirus exposure and HLA in healthy donors. The CDR3 is 16 amino acids. The V gene's germline CDR1 is SEHNR and CDR2 FQNEAQ (reference sequence). Trimming cost V 2 bases and J 5 bases; bases outside gene matches: 10. Study-wide results and limits: TCR beta chains associated with HLA were, in a later analysis, more clonally expanded than equally common others. DRB1 showed the most TCR associations and HLA-C the fewest in a later analysis, as rates varied by HLA locus. Earlier results showed most TCR beta V segments being productive about 87% or about 30% of the time.

The clonotype originates from a woman between 35 and 50 years old in good health and CMV-seronegative. The sequencing sample was made of PBMCs. The chain joins TRBV7-9 to TRBJ2-7, with 9 bases fitting TRBD2. Here the CDR3 DNA reads TGTGCCAGCAGCTTATCTCTAGCGGGGTCCCATAACGAGCAGTACTTC. Its protein is CASSLSLAGSHNEQYF.